This T cell receptor (beta chain) appears in the sequencing data of a study of blood T cell repertoires in COVID-19. Across the whole study: The origin of the acute and convalescent COVID-19 samples was the United States, Italy and Spain.

Measured with immunoSEQ multiplex PCR; TCRdb has only the in-frame clones, and not every one. The sample lists over 120,000 clones, around 90% seen once, with 1.5% to 2% in the top ten. The CDR3 length is 16 residues. The ends lost 6 bases at V and 4 bases at J; junction bases unmatched: 9. CDR1 is KGHSY and CDR2 is FQNENV in the germline V gene. The sequence was collected from a man aged 70-80 years with acute or convalescent COVID-19. The chain joins TRBV16 to TRBJ2-7; 13 bases are a match to TRBD2. Sequenced: peripheral blood. In DNA, the CDR3 is TGTGCCAGCAGTCGTCCTGGACTAGCGGGAGTGTACGAGCAGTACTTC. Protein sequence: CASSRPGLAGVYEQYF.